This passage covers 18 T cell receptor beta chains from one sample sequenced in a study of cytomegalovirus exposure and HLA in healthy donors. PCR amplification relied on 60 Vbeta primers (plus 13 Jbeta primers). TCRdb's copy holds only in-frame clones and misses some; the assay was immunoSEQ multiplex PCR. The sample shows 200,000 to 250,000 clones, 78% of them seen only once. Sequences were obtained from PBMCs. These TCRs come from a boy aged 5-17 years in good health and CMV-seronegative.

About this clone: Other DNA sequences in this specimen translate into the identical CDR3. The J gene is TRBJ1-1, the V gene TRBV6-6; 9 bases are a match to TRBD1. V was clipped by 4 bases and J by 2 bases; unmatched bases: 2. Germline V gene lookup returns CDR1 MNHNY and CDR2 SVGAGI (reference sequence). The CDR3 has 14 amino acids. CDR3 sequence reads: CASSLGQGNTEAFF. The CDR3 nucleotides are TGTGCCAGCAGTTTGGGACAGGGAAACACTGAAGCTTTCTTT.

The V and J genes are TRBV7-3 and TRBJ2-3, with D possibly matching TRBD2 (6 bases). CDR1 and CDR2 from the germline V gene are SGHTA and FQGTGA. V lost 5 bases and J 8 bases, leaving 14 bases between the germline ends. The CDR3 length is 13 residues. The CDR3 is CASSARLVGTQYF. DNA of the CDR3: TGTGCCAGCAGCGCCCGACTAGTTGGTACGCAGTATTTT.

The genes are TRBV7-9 and TRBJ1-1; weak D call: TRBD1 (6 bases). Deletions cut 3 bases from V and 3 bases from J, with 11 bases between. The CDR3 has 14 amino acids. Germline V gives CDR1 SEHNR, CDR2 FQNEAQ (reference sequence). The chain's CDR3 is CASSLIYRDTEAFF. The CDR3, as DNA: TGTGCCAGCAGCTTGATTTACAGGGACACTGAAGCTTTCTTT.

The chain employs TRBV30 and TRBJ2-2, with TRBD2 matching over 9 bases. In germline, CDR1 is GTSNPN, CDR2 SVGIG (reference sequence). This CDR3 has 17 amino acids. With 0 bases clipped from V and 2 bases from J, the junction kept 7 bases outside the gene matches. The CDR3 spells CAWSVPLAGFNTGELFF. CDR3 DNA: TGTGCCTGGAGTGTGCCACTAGCGGGCTTCAACACCGGGGAGCTGTTTTTT.

This rearrangement joins TRBV7-9 to TRBJ1-1, with 9 bases identical to TRBD1. V was clipped by 1 base and J by 0 bases; unmatched bases: 6. The CDR3 has 17 amino acids. Germline assignment: CDR1 SEHNR and CDR2 FQNEAQ (reference sequence). Here the CDR3 DNA reads TGTGCCAGCAGCTTAGATGACAGGGGGTACATGAACACTGAAGCTTTCTTT. Its translation: CASSLDDRGYMNTEAFF.

The V and J genes are TRBV30 and TRBJ2-3, with D possibly matching TRBD2 (7 bases). Germline V gives CDR1 GTSNPN, CDR2 SVGIG (reference sequence). V was clipped by 1 base and J by 6 bases, with 8 bases between them. The CDR3 runs to 12 residues. In DNA form, the CDR3 reads TGTGCCTGGAGTGAGGGGGGGGATACGCAGTATTTT. Amino acids: CAWSEGGDTQYF.

The chain combines TRBV19 with TRBJ1-6; possible D gene TRBD1, 5 bases. Trimming cost V 7 bases and J 6 bases, with 10 bases left between them. The CDR3 has 13 residues. Germline V CDR1 and CDR2: LNHDA, SQIVND (reference sequence). CDR3 sequence: CASIGGVNSPLHF. Written as DNA, the CDR3 is TGTGCCAGTATAGGAGGGGTTAATTCACCCCTCCACTTT.

This chain uses TRBV19 with TRBJ1-2, with TRBD1 as a possible D gene (5 bases). The germline CDR1 and CDR2 sequences are LNHDA and SQIVND (reference sequence). Deletions cut 6 bases from V and 8 bases from J, with 13 bases between. The CDR3 extends over 12 amino acids. The CDR3 reads CASSRWGDGYTF. The CDR3 coding sequence is TGTGCCAGTAGCCGATGGGGGGACGGCTACACCTTC.

The CDR3 nucleotides read TGTGCCAGCAGTTCGGGGGGGTCCTACGAGCAGTACTTC. Translation gives CASSSGGSYEQYF. This rearrangement joins TRBV6-1 to TRBJ2-7, with 8 bases identical to TRBD2. V shed 5 bases and J 1 base; nucleotides not matched to a gene: 1. CDR3 length: 13 amino acids. Germline lookup yields CDR1 MNHNS and CDR2 SASEGT.

The chain couples TRBV7-8 to TRBJ2-1, with TRBD2 matching over 10 bases. The CDR3 has 15 amino acids. Per germline, CDR1 SGHVS and CDR2 FQNEAQ. V was pared by 6 bases and J by 10 bases, with 12 bases of the junction left unmatched. CDR3 residues: CASSLSGRTEYEQFF. CDR3 coding DNA: TGTGCCAGCAGTCTTAGCGGGAGGACGGAATACGAGCAGTTCTTC.

The rearrangement links TRBV10-3 to TRBJ2-5; maybe TRBD2 (6 bases). The CDR3 has 14 residues. CDR1 and CDR2 from the germline V gene are ENHRY and SYGVKD. The germline V and J ends were trimmed by 3 bases and 3 bases, with 11 bases remaining between them. CDR3 amino acids: CAISESTSEETQYF. CDR3 sequence (DNA): TGTGCCATCAGTGAATCGACTAGTGAAGAGACCCAGTACTTC.

This clone was seen once. The genes are TRBV18 and TRBJ2-1; 11 nucleotides match TRBD2. With 3 bases clipped from V and 5 bases from J, the junction kept 0 bases outside the gene matches. The CDR3 has 14 amino acids. Germline CDR1 and CDR2: KGHSH and LQKENI. CDR3 DNA: TGTGCCAGCTCACCGGGACTAGCGGACAATGAGCAGTTCTTC. Translating it yields CASSPGLADNEQFF.

This chain's CDR3 is CASSERRGAGANVLTF. The CDR3 nucleotides are TGTGCCAGCAGTGAAAGGCGGGGGGCCGGGGCCAACGTCCTGACTTTC. V and J are TRBV6-1 and TRBJ2-6; 8 bases align to TRBD2. Germline CDR1 MNHNS, CDR2 SASEGT. V lost 2 bases and J lost 4; bases outside the gene matches: 4. CDR3 length: 16 residues.

V gene TRBV19 combines with J gene TRBJ2-2; TRBD2 is a possible D gene (7 bases). CDR3 length equals 15 residues. In germline, CDR1 is LNHDA, CDR2 SQIVND (reference sequence). The ends were cut back, 6 bases at V and 6 bases at J, with 17 bases in the middle. This CDR3 is CASRGGGRVPGELFF. The CDR3 nucleotides read TGTGCCAGTAGGGGCGGGGGCCGGGTCCCCGGGGAGCTGTTTTTT.

The chain links TRBV6-5 to TRBJ2-5, with D hard to call. Matching the DNA end better, TRBJ2-7 makes the J call doubtful. Germline V gene lookup returns CDR1 MNHEY and CDR2 SVGAGI. This CDR3 is built from 11 residues. The CDR3 sequence is CASRRSYEQYF. The CDR3 coding sequence is TGTGCCAGCAGACGGTCCTACGAGCAGTACTTC.

The V gene is TRBV2, the J gene TRBJ1-5, with 10 bases matching TRBD1. The J segment lost 3 bases and the V segment lost 2 bases, leaving 4 bases of the junction unmatched. This CDR3 comprises 16 residues. CDR1 is SNHLY and CDR2 is FYNNEI in the germline V gene. DNA for the CDR3: TGTGCCAGCAGTGAATCGGGACAGGGGTTCAATCAGCCCCAGCATTTT. This translates into CASSESGQGFNQPQHF.

This chain joins TRBV2 and TRBJ2-4, with D maybe TRBD1 (6 bases). The CDR3 consists of 15 residues. The V and J ends lost 10 bases and 2 bases respectively, with 18 bases between them. Germline CDR1 reads SNHLY; CDR2 reads FYNNEI. Here the CDR3 reads CATSAVRGTKNIQYF. The CDR3 coding sequence is TGTGCCACCAGCGCTGTCAGGGGAACCAAAAACATTCAGTACTTC.

The genes are TRBV11-2 and TRBJ2-5; TRBD2 matches at 7 bases. This CDR3 is built from 13 residues. CDR1 and CDR2 from the germline V gene are SGHAT and FQNNGV. V lost 4 bases to trimming and J lost 6 bases; unmatched junction nucleotides: 5. CDR3 DNA sequence: TGTGCCAGCAGCTCTGGACTAGTCCAGACCCAGTACTTC. Protein: CASSSGLVQTQYF.